This T cell receptor (beta chain) was found in a study of identical twins. Study-wide results and limits: Twin sharing of out-of-frame TCR alpha was underestimated by models in monozygotic pairs. These conclusions were based on statistical analysis (cross-sectional, not following the same donors).

With regard to this clonotype: What it binds is unknown.

Per the germline V gene, CDR1 is KGHDR and CDR2 is SFDVKD. The CDR3 extends over 13 amino acids. The V gene lost 0 bases and the J gene lost 7 bases, with 6 bases spanning the gap. Template switching added a universal primer site, and cDNA bore unique molecular identifiers. TCRdb reprocessed the 5' RACE reads via MiXCR and lists one record per CDR3 protein. The profile covers approximately 220,000 distinct CDR3 sequences, with 6% to 8.5% appearing a single time and roughly 5% taken by the ten largest. These data were also filed under a second study, of yellow fever vaccine responses in identical twins.

The gene calls are TRBV24-1 and TRBJ2-1; D is unresolved. The source material was CD8+ T cells sorted from blood. This receptor was identified in a woman aged 18-30 years in good health. The CDR3 coding sequence is TGTGCCACCAGTGATTTGGGCCGAAATGAGCAGTTCTTC. Translation: CATSDLGRNEQFF.